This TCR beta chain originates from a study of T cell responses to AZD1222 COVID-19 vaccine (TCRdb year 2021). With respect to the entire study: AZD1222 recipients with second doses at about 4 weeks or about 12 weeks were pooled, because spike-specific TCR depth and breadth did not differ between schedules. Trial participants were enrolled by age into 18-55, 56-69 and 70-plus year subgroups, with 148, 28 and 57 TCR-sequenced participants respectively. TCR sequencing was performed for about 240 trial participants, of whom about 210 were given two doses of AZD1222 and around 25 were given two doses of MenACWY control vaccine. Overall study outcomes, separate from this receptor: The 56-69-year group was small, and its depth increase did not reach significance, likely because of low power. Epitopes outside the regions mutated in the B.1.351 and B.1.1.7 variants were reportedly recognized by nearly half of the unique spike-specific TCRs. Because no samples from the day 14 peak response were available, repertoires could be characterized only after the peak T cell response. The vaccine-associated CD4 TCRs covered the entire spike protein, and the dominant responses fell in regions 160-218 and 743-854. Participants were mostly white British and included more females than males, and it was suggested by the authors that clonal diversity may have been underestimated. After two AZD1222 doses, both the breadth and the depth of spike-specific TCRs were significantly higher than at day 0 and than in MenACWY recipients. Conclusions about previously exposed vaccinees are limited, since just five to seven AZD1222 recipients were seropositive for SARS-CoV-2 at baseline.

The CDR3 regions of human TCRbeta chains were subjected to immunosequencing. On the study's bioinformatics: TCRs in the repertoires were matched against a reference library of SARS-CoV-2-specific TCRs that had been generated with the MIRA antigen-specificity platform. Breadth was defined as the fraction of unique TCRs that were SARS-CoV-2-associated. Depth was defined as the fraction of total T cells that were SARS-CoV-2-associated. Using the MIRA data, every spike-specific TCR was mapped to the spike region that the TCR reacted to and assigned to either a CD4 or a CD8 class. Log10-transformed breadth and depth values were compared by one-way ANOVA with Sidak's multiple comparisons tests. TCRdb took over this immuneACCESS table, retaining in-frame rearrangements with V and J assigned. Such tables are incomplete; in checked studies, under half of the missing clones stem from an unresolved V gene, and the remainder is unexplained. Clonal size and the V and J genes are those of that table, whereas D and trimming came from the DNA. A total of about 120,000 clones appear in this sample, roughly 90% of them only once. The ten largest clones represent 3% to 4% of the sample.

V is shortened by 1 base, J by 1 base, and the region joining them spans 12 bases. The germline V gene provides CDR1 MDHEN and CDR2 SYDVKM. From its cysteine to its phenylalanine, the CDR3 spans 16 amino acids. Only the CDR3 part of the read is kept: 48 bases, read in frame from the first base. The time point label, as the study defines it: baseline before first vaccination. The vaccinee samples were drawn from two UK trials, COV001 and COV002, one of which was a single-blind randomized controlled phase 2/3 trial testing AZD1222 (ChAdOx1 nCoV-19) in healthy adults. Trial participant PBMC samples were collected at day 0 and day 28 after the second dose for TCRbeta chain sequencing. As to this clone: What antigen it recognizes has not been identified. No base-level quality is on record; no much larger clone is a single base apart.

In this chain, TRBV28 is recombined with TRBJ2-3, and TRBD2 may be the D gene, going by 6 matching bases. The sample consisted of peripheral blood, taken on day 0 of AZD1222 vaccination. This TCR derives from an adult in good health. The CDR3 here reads CASSLSVGGGTDTQYF. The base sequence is TGTGCCAGCAGTTTATCTGTGGGGGGAGGCACAGATACGCAGTATTTT.